The rows below give T cell receptor beta chains drawn from one sample of a study of T cells in Graves' hyperthyroidism and ophthalmopathy. MiXCR was run by TCRdb on the multiplex PCR reads, yielding one entry per CDR3 protein. The repertoire consists of more than 300,000 distinct CDR3 sequences, with 14% occurring once and the leading ten covering around 20%. Sequencing was carried out using blood. The receptor source for this set is a woman aged 30 to 39 with Graves' ophthalmopathy. The CDR3 runs from the conserved cysteine through the conserved F or W. The D gene is left open where the match is weak. A clone size is listed for some rows: how often the clone was seen (once, few, many), or a class if it is expanded.

V	J	size	D	DNA	CDR3
TRBV6-1	TRBJ1-5	many	-	TGTGCCAGCAGTCTGGGGGGGATCGGCAATCAGCCCCAGCATTTT	CASSLGGIGNQPQHF
TRBV7-9	TRBJ2-1	many	-	TGTGCCAGCAGTTTCCGAAGTAGGGACCACAACAATGAGCAGTTCTTC	CASSFRSRDHNNEQFF
TRBV28	TRBJ1-5	many	-	TGTGCCAGCAGTTTATTAGATCAGCCCCAGCATTTT	CASSLLDQPQHF
TRBV5-1	TRBJ2-6	-	TRBD1	TGCGCCAGCAGCTTTGGCGTAATAGGACAGGCCTACTCTGGGGCCAACGTCCTGACTTTC	CASSFGVIGQAYSGANVLTF
TRBV11-3	TRBJ2-7	-	TRBD2	TGTGCCAGCAGCCCCCGTAGCGGGGGCGAAAGCTCCTACGAGCAGTACTTC	CASSPRSGGESSYEQYF
TRBV20-1	TRBJ1-2	many	-	TGCAGTGCTAGTGTGGGGAAAGGCTACACCTTC	CSASVGKGYTF
TRBV7-9	TRBJ1-1	many	-	TGTGCCAGCAGCTGGACAGACGGGGCCACTGAAGCTTTCTTT	CASSWTDGATEAFF
TRBV12-3/TRBV12-4	TRBJ2-7	many	TRBD2	TGTGCCAGCACCCCGCTAGCGGGAACCTACGAGCAGTACTTC	CASTPLAGTYEQYF
TRBV20-1	TRBJ2-1	-	TRBD2	TGCAGTGCTCACGGGCGGGAGAACTACAATGAGCAGTTCTTC	CSAHGRENYNEQFF
TRBV5-1	TRBJ2-1	many	-	TGCGCCAGCAGCTTGTCAGGGGATCTCTCCTACAATGAGCAGTTCTTC	CASSLSGDLSYNEQFF
TRBV20-1	TRBJ1-5	many	-	TGCAGTGCTAGTCTTCGGGTGGGGAATCAGCCCCAGCATTTT	CSASLRVGNQPQHF
TRBV6-1	TRBJ1-3	-	-	TGTGCCAGCAGCCCAAGACAGTCCTCTGGAAACACCATATATTTT	CASSPRQSSGNTIYF
TRBV7-6	TRBJ2-6	-	-	TGTGCCAGCAGCTTGGGCCTCTTCCGGCCCGGGGCCAACGTCCTGACTTTC	CASSLGLFRPGANVLTF
TRBV4-1	TRBJ1-5	few	-	TGCGCCAGCAGCCCGAAGGGTGACCAAGCTAGCAATCAGCCCCAGCATTTT	CASSPKGDQASNQPQHF
TRBV6-1	TRBJ2-2	many	TRBD2	TGTGCCAGCAGTGAGTGGCTAGCGGGGGGCTCAAACACCGGGGAGCTGTTTTTT	CASSEWLAGGSNTGELFF
TRBV2	TRBJ1-5	many	TRBD1	TGTGCCAGCAGAGGACAGGACTATCAGCCCCAGCATTTT	CASRGQDYQPQHF
TRBV12-5	TRBJ2-1	many	-	TGTGCTAGTGGTTTAGGGATTAGCAGCCGGAATGAGCAGTTCTTC	CASGLGISSRNEQFF
TRBV28	TRBJ2-7	many	-	TGTGCCAGCAGAATCAGGGGCCGCGAGCAGTACTTC	CASRIRGREQYF
TRBV13	TRBJ2-1	few	-	TGTGCCAGCAGCTCATTTAACAGGGCCTCCCCTACTCGTGGGCAGTTCTTC	CASSSFNRASPTRGQFF
TRBV12-3/TRBV12-4	TRBJ2-3	-	TRBD1	TGTGCCAGCAAGCCGGGGACAGGGAGAACAGATACGCAGTATTTT	CASKPGTGRTDTQYF
TRBV2	TRBJ2-5	many	TRBD1	TGTGCCAGCAGTGACCCGGGGGACAGGGGTGGAGAGACCCAGTACTTC	CASSDPGDRGGETQYF
TRBV7-3	TRBJ1-1	-	-	TGTGCCAGCAGTCGGACCCCTACCAACACTGAAGCTTTCTTT	CASSRTPTNTEAFF
TRBV5-5	TRBJ1-2	many	-	TGTGCCAGCAGCTTGGTACGGGGTCCGGATGGCTACACCTTC	CASSLVRGPDGYTF
TRBV30	TRBJ1-3	many	TRBD1	TGTGCCTGGAACGTGGGACAGGGGGACAACACCATATATTTT	CAWNVGQGDNTIYF
TRBV20-1	TRBJ2-7	-	TRBD1	TGCAGTGCTAGCTCCGGGACAGGGAGCTCCTACGAGCAGTACTTC	CSASSGTGSSYEQYF
TRBV30	TRBJ2-3	-	-	TGTGCCTGGAGTGTTCAGAGAGATACGCAGTATTTT	CAWSVQRDTQYF
TRBV19	TRBJ2-2	few	-	TGTGCCAGTACCTCCCGGGGCCACCGAAGCACCGGGGAGCTGTTTTTT	CASTSRGHRSTGELFF
TRBV13	TRBJ1-1	many	-	TGTGCCAGCAGAGTCAGGGGTGGAAACATGAACACTGAAGCTTTCTTT	CASRVRGGNMNTEAFF
TRBV27	TRBJ2-2	many	-	TGTGCCAGCAGTTTATCGCGAGGGTTCACCGGGGAGCTGTTTTTT	CASSLSRGFTGELFF
TRBV12-3/TRBV12-4	TRBJ2-2	many	-	TGTGCCAGCAGTTTGTCGGGGCCAGGGTCGCTGTTTTTT	CASSLSGPGSLFF
TRBV28	TRBJ1-2	many	TRBD1	TGTGCCAGCAGTTCCACGACAGGGGCGAACTATGGCTACACCTTC	CASSSTTGANYGYTF
TRBV6-1	TRBJ1-2	few	-	TGTGCCAGCAGTACCCCCGTCACGGCTAACTATGGCTACACCTTC	CASSTPVTANYGYTF
TRBV12-3/TRBV12-4	TRBJ2-5	many	-	TGTGCCAGCAGTTTGTCTATCCCCGGCGTAGAGACCCAGTACTTC	CASSLSIPGVETQYF
TRBV5-1	TRBJ2-1	many	TRBD1	TGCGCCAGCAGCCCGACAGGGGGCCCCTACAATGAGCAGTTCTTC	CASSPTGGPYNEQFF
TRBV28	TRBJ1-4	many	TRBD1	TGTGCCAGCAGTCCCAGGGGGCTAAATAATGAAAAACTGTTTTTT	CASSPRGLNNEKLFF
TRBV4-2	TRBJ2-7	few	-	TGTGCCAGCAGCCAAGAGTCGGTGGCAGGTAACGAGCAGTACTTC	CASSQESVAGNEQYF
TRBV7-3	TRBJ2-1	-	TRBD2	TGTGCCAGCAGCTTAACGATAGCGGGGGGGTTTGAGCAGTTCTTC	CASSLTIAGGFEQFF
TRBV4-1	TRBJ1-1	few	-	TGCGCCAGCAGCCCGGGCGGGTTCGCGGCTGAAGCTTTCTTT	CASSPGGFAAEAFF
TRBV20-1	TRBJ1-2	few	-	TGCAGTGCTAGAGGGGGGGAAAGCTATGGCTACACCTTC	CSARGGESYGYTF
TRBV4-2	TRBJ2-7	-	TRBD1	TGTGCCAGCAGCCCGAGGGGGCCTGGGTACGAGCAGTACTTC	CASSPRGPGYEQYF
TRBV29-1	TRBJ1-6	few	-	TGCAGCGCAGGGGACGGCCATAGTAATTCACCCCTCCACTTT	CSAGDGHSNSPLHF
TRBV28	TRBJ2-7	many	TRBD1	TGTGCCAGCAGTTTGGCCGGGACAGGGTACAACGAGCAGTACTTC	CASSLAGTGYNEQYF
TRBV7-8	TRBJ2-7	many	-	TGTGCCAGCAGCGCCCGAACCACAAACTACTACGAGCAGTACTTC	CASSARTTNYYEQYF
TRBV28	TRBJ2-2	-	-	TGTGCCAGCAATAGAAACACCGGGGAGCTGTTTTTT	CASNRNTGELFF
TRBV7-9	TRBJ2-1	many	-	TGTGCCAGCAGCTTAGTCCAGACTTACAATGAGCAGTTCTTC	CASSLVQTYNEQFF
TRBV9	TRBJ2-5	-	TRBD1	TGTGCCAGCAGCGCACAGAATACAGGGGCAGAGACCCAGTACTTC	CASSAQNTGAETQYF
TRBV19	TRBJ2-5	few	-	TGTGCCAGTAGTAACGCTGACACGAAGGAGACCCAGTACTTC	CASSNADTKETQYF
TRBV6-4	TRBJ2-3	-	-	TGTGCCAGCAGTGACTCGACAGGCACAGATACGCAGTATTTT	CASSDSTGTDTQYF
TRBV9	TRBJ1-1	many	-	TGTGCCAGCAGCCCATGGACCCGGTCCATGAACACTGAAGCTTTCTTT	CASSPWTRSMNTEAFF
TRBV20-1	TRBJ2-3	few	TRBD2	TGCAGTGCTAGAGCAAGGTTTGCGGGGGGCACAGATACGCAGTATTTT	CSARARFAGGTDTQYF
TRBV11-2	TRBJ2-7	-	-	TGTGCCAGCAGCTTCCCCGGCATTGGGCAAATGGAGCAGTACTTC	CASSFPGIGQMEQYF
TRBV18	TRBJ1-5	many	-	TGTGCCAGCTCACCACGTCCCGAGAGGGGCAATCAGCCCCAGCATTTT	CASSPRPERGNQPQHF
TRBV5-5	TRBJ2-5	-	TRBD1	TGTGCCAGCAGTCGACAACGGACAGGGGGGGAGACCCAGTACTTC	CASSRQRTGGETQYF